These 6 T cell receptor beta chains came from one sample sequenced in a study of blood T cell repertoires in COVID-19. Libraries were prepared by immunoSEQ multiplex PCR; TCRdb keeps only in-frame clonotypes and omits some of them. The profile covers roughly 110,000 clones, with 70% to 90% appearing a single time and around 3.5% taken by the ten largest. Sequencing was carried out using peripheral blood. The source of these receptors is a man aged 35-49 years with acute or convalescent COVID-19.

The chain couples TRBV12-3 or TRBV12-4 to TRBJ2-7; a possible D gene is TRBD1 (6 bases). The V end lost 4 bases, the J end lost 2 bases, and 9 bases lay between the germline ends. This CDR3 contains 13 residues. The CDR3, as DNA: TGTGCCAGCAGTTACGGGACAACCTACGAGCAGTACTTC. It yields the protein CASSYGTTYEQYF.

Here the CDR3 DNA reads TGTGCCAGCAGTTCTTGGGCGGGGAGCACAGATACGCAGTATTTT. This gives the protein CASSSWAGSTDTQYF. The chain carries TRBV6-6 and TRBJ2-3, with D maybe TRBD2 (6 bases). The CDR3 consists of 15 residues. The V end lost 4 bases, the J end lost 0 bases, and 11 bases lay between the germline ends. Germline V gene sequence: CDR1 MNHNY, CDR2 SVGAGI (reference sequence).

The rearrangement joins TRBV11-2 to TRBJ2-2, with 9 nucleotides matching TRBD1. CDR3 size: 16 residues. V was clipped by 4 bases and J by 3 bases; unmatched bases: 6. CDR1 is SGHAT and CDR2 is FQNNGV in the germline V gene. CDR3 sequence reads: CASSSGTGRDTGELFF. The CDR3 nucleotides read TGTGCCAGCAGCTCAGGGACAGGGAGGGACACCGGGGAGCTGTTTTTT. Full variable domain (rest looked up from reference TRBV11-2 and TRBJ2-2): EAGVAQSPRYKIIEKRQSVAFWCNPISGHATLYWYQQILGQGPKLLIQFQNNGVVDDSQLPKDRFSAERLKGVDSTLKIQPAKLEDSAVYLCASSSGTGRDTGELFFGEGSRLTVL.

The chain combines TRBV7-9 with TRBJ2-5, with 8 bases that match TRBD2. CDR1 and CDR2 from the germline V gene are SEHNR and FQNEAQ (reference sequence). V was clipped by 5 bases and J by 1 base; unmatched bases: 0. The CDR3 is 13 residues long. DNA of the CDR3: TGTGCCAGCAGCACTAGCGGCCAAGAGACCCAGTACTTC. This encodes CASSTSGQETQYF. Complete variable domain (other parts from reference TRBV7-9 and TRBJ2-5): DTGVSQNPRHKITKRGQNVTFRCDPISEHNRLYWYRQTLGQGPEFLTYFQNEAQLEKSRLLSDRFSAERPKGSFSTLEIQRTEQGDSAMYLCASSTSGQETQYFGPGTRLLVL.

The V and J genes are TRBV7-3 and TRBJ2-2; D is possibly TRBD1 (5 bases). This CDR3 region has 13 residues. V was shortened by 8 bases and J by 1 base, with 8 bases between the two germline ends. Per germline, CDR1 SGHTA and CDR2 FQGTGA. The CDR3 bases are TGTGCCAGCGGTGGACAGAACACCGGGGAGCTGTTTTTT. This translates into CASGGQNTGELFF.

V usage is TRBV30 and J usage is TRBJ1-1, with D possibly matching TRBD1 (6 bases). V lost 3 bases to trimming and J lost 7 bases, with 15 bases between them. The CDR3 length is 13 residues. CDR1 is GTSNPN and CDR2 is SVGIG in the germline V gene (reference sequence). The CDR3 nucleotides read TGTGCCTGGAGGGGTCAGGGGTGGAATGAAGCTTTCTTT. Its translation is CAWRGQGWNEAFF.